The TCR beta chain under discussion was sequenced for a study of blood T cell repertoires in COVID-19. The overall study: Nucleic acid was either cDNA or gDNA, and it came from T cells, B-cell-depleted T cells, or PBMCs.

V trimming: 9 bases; J trimming: 7 bases; junction bases outside the gene matches: 12. The CDR3 has 15 amino acids. Germline V gene data show CDR1 as SGHDT and CDR2 as YYEEEE. TCRdb keeps only in-frame clones here, not all; method: immunoSEQ multiplex PCR. The profile covers about 380,000 clones, with 85% to 90% appearing a single time and 6.5% to 7% taken by the ten largest. This sequence originates from a man aged 18 to 29 with active or convalescent COVID-19. Sequenced sample: peripheral blood. The chain combines TRBV5-6 with TRBJ2-1; 11 nucleotides line up with TRBD1. DNA of the CDR3: TGTGCCACCGAGGGGCCGGGACAGGGGGTAAATGAGCAGTTCTTC. This encodes CATEGPGQGVNEQFF.